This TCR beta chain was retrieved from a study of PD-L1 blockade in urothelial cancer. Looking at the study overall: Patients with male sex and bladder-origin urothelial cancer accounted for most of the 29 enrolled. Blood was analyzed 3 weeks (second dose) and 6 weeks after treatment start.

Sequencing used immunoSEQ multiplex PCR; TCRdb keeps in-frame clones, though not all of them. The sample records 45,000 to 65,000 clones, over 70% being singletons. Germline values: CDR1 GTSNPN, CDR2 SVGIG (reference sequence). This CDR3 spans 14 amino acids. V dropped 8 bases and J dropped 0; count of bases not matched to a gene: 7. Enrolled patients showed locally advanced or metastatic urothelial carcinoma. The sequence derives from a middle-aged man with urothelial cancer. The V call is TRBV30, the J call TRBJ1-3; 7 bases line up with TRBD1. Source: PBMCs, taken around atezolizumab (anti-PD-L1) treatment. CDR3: CAARTGVSGNTIYF. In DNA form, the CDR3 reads TGTGCCGCCCGAACAGGGGTCTCTGGAAACACCATATATTTT.